Listed below are T cell receptor beta chains from one sample, sequenced in a study of shared clonotypes between healthy human individuals. The repertoire was sequenced with immunoSEQ multiplex PCR; TCRdb's copy has only in-frame clones and lacks some. The table shows hundreds of thousands of clones, with around 73% occurring only once. The sample consisted of memory CD4+ T cells sorted from blood. These receptors all stem from a woman aged 25-40 years in good health. Both conserved end residues are part of each CDR3. The order of the fields is CDR3 length, D gene, J gene, clone size, V gene, CDR3 protein, CDR3 DNA. A D gene is named only where the DNA matches it firmly. Where a row states a size, it is once, few, many or the class of an expanded clone; other rows omit it.

length: 15; D: TRBD2; J: TRBJ2-7; size: .; V: TRBV27; CDR3: CASSLYPSGDYEQYF; DNA: TGTGCCAGCAGTTTATACCCTAGCGGGGACTACGAGCAGTACTTC
length: 15; D: TRBD1; J: TRBJ1-3; size: .; V: TRBV14; CDR3: CASSQTGGRGNTIYF; DNA: TGTGCCAGCAGCCAAACAGGGGGTAGAGGAAACACCATATATTTT
length: 14; D: .; J: TRBJ1-2; size: .; V: TRBV2; CDR3: CASSALTPNYGYTF; DNA: TGTGCCAGCAGTGCGCTGACACCAAACTATGGCTACACCTTC
length: 13; D: .; J: TRBJ1-2; size: .; V: TRBV9; CDR3: CASSVVQDYGYTF; DNA: TGTGCCAGCAGCGTAGTCCAGGACTATGGCTACACCTTC
length: 17; D: TRBD2; J: TRBJ2-1; size: .; V: TRBV19; CDR3: CASSIHPSGRAYNEQFF; DNA: TGTGCCAGTAGTATACACCCTAGCGGGCGGGCCTACAATGAGCAGTTCTTC
length: 15; D: .; J: TRBJ2-7; size: .; V: TRBV28; CDR3: CASSWTVMSSYEQYF; DNA: TGTGCCAGCAGCTGGACGGTCATGAGCTCCTACGAGCAGTACTTC
length: 15; D: .; J: TRBJ2-7; size: .; V: TRBV5-1; CDR3: CASSLGDRDSSEQYF; DNA: TGCGCCAGCAGCCTCGGTGACAGGGACTCCTCCGAGCAGTACTTC
length: 14; D: .; J: TRBJ1-1; size: .; V: TRBV11-2; CDR3: CASSLYDIYTEAFF; DNA: TGTGCCAGCAGCTTGTATGACATATATACTGAAGCTTTCTTT
length: 14; D: TRBD1; J: TRBJ1-3; size: .; V: TRBV5-6; CDR3: CASGQGARGNTIYF; DNA: TGTGCCAGCGGTCAGGGGGCGCGCGGAAACACCATATATTTT
length: 13; D: .; J: TRBJ2-7; size: .; V: TRBV29-1; CDR3: CSVEFGQGNEQYF; DNA: TGCAGCGTTGAATTTGGCCAGGGAAACGAGCAGTACTTC
length: 14; D: .; J: TRBJ2-5; size: .; V: TRBV5-1; CDR3: CASGGGRGAETQYF; DNA: TGCGCCAGTGGGGGCGGAAGAGGGGCAGAGACCCAGTACTTC
length: 17; D: TRBD2; J: TRBJ2-2; size: once; V: TRBV4-1; CDR3: CASSPRLTSRDTGELFF; DNA: TGCGCCAGCAGCCCCCGGCTGACTAGCAGAGACACCGGGGAGCTGTTTTTT
length: 13; D: .; J: TRBJ2-7; size: few; V: TRBV18; CDR3: CASSPRIAYEQYF; DNA: TGTGCCAGCTCCCCCCGGATCGCCTACGAGCAGTACTTC
length: 14; D: TRBD2; J: TRBJ2-1; size: few; V: TRBV19; CDR3: CASREAGGYGEQFF; DNA: TGTGCCAGTCGAGAAGCGGGAGGGTATGGTGAGCAGTTCTTC
length: 16; D: .; J: TRBJ1-2; size: .; V: TRBV7-8; CDR3: CASSLVLPGWTYGYTF; DNA: TGTGCCAGCAGCTTAGTCTTACCAGGGTGGACCTATGGCTACACCTTC
length: 15; D: .; J: TRBJ2-3; size: .; V: TRBV6-5; CDR3: CASSSRRDFTDTQYF; DNA: TGTGCCAGCAGTTCACGGAGGGACTTCACAGATACGCAGTATTTT
length: 14; D: .; J: TRBJ1-4; size: .; V: TRBV6-1; CDR3: CASRGGGINEKLFF; DNA: TGTGCCAGCAGGGGTGGGGGGATTAATGAAAAACTGTTTTTT
length: 14; D: .; J: TRBJ2-5; size: .; V: TRBV18; CDR3: CASSTRTGQETQYF; DNA: TGTGCCAGCTCAACAAGGACGGGACAAGAGACCCAGTACTTC
length: 15; D: .; J: TRBJ1-2; size: .; V: TRBV6-1; CDR3: CASSEAGQGGYGYTF; DNA: TGTGCCAGCAGTGAAGCCGGGCAGGGTGGATATGGCTACACCTTC
length: 15; D: .; J: TRBJ2-5; size: .; V: TRBV7-8; CDR3: CASSLRAIQRETQYF; DNA: TGTGCCAGCAGCTTAAGGGCTATCCAACGGGAGACCCAGTACTTC
length: 17; D: TRBD2; J: TRBJ2-1; size: .; V: TRBV29-1; CDR3: CSVSVQEGLARLNEQFF; DNA: TGCAGCGTTTCGGTCCAGGAAGGACTAGCGCGCCTCAATGAGCAGTTCTTC
length: 14; D: .; J: TRBJ1-5; size: .; V: TRBV18; CDR3: CASSTGAGDQPQHF; DNA: TGTGCCAGCTCCACTGGGGCCGGGGATCAGCCCCAGCATTTT
length: 15; D: .; J: TRBJ2-7; size: .; V: TRBV7-6; CDR3: CASSSSPGLGYEQYF; DNA: TGTGCCAGCAGCTCCTCCCCGGGACTCGGGTACGAGCAGTACTTC
length: 16; D: .; J: TRBJ2-5; size: .; V: TRBV5-1; CDR3: CASSLGRAPSRETQYF; DNA: TGCGCCAGCAGCTTGGGTCGCGCCCCGTCTCGAGAGACCCAGTACTTC
length: 13; D: .; J: TRBJ2-3; size: .; V: TRBV29-1; CDR3: CSVRRQLTDTQYF; DNA: TGCAGCGTTAGGCGGCAGCTAACAGATACGCAGTATTTT
length: 15; D: .; J: TRBJ1-2; size: few; V: TRBV7-9; CDR3: CASSQAETAIHGYTF; DNA: TGTGCCAGCAGCCAAGCGGAGACAGCAATCCATGGCTACACCTTC
length: 12; D: TRBD1; J: TRBJ1-1; size: .; V: TRBV29-1; CDR3: CSVRQGATEAFF; DNA: TGCAGCGTTCGACAGGGGGCCACTGAAGCTTTCTTT
length: 16; D: .; J: TRBJ1-5; size: few; V: TRBV6-1; CDR3: CASSEARRTGNQPQHF; DNA: TGTGCCAGCAGTGAAGCGCGGCGGACTGGCAATCAGCCCCAGCATTTT
length: 16; D: TRBD2; J: TRBJ2-7; size: .; V: TRBV7-8; CDR3: CASSNRGTSGSLEQYF; DNA: TGTGCCAGCAGCAACAGAGGGACTAGCGGGAGTCTCGAGCAGTACTTC
length: 16; D: TRBD1; J: TRBJ2-1; size: few; V: TRBV5-1; CDR3: CASSLAGTGANNEQFF; DNA: TGCGCCAGCAGCTTAGCCGGGACAGGGGCGAACAATGAGCAGTTCTTC
length: 17; D: TRBD2; J: TRBJ2-4; size: .; V: TRBV5-1; CDR3: CASSPPQRGIAKNIQYF; DNA: TGCGCCAGCAGCCCCCCCCAGCGGGGGATAGCCAAAAACATTCAGTACTTC
length: 19; D: .; J: TRBJ1-1; size: .; V: TRBV7-8; CDR3: CASSFGRQGGIRGNTEAFF; DNA: TGTGCCAGCAGCTTCGGTAGGCAGGGCGGGATCCGGGGGAACACTGAAGCTTTCTTT
length: 16; D: .; J: TRBJ2-2; size: few; V: TRBV27; CDR3: CASSFRAAGRTGELFF; DNA: TGTGCCAGCAGTTTTCGGGCAGCGGGCAGGACCGGGGAGCTGTTTTTT
length: 14; D: .; J: TRBJ1-1; size: .; V: TRBV5-1; CDR3: CASSLGGANTEAFF; DNA: TGCGCCAGCAGCTTGGGAGGGGCAAACACTGAAGCTTTCTTT
length: 14; D: .; J: TRBJ1-3; size: .; V: TRBV6-1; CDR3: CASSGRVSGNTIYF; DNA: TGTGCCAGCAGTGGCCGCGTCTCTGGAAACACCATATATTTT
length: 14; D: TRBD1; J: TRBJ1-5; size: many; V: TRBV10-2; CDR3: CASSGQGVSQPQHF; DNA: TGCGCCAGCAGTGGACAGGGGGTGAGTCAGCCCCAGCATTTT
length: 13; D: .; J: TRBJ2-5; size: .; V: TRBV30; CDR3: CAWSVPTGLEQYF; DNA: TGTGCCTGGAGTGTTCCAACAGGGCTGGAGCAGTACTTC
length: 15; D: .; J: TRBJ2-3; size: .; V: TRBV28; CDR3: CASRNPGLTTDTQYF; DNA: TGTGCCAGCCGAAACCCGGGACTTACCACAGATACGCAGTATTTT
length: 13; D: .; J: TRBJ2-1; size: few; V: TRBV10-3; CDR3: CAISETGQLSQFF; DNA: TGTGCCATCAGTGAGACCGGACAGCTATCGCAGTTCTTC
length: 15; D: .; J: TRBJ1-5; size: few; V: TRBV19; CDR3: CASSISGKRNQPQHF; DNA: TGTGCCAGTAGTATTTCGGGAAAGAGAAATCAGCCCCAGCATTTT
length: 13; D: .; J: TRBJ2-2; size: .; V: TRBV15; CDR3: CATSTVNTGELFF; DNA: TGTGCCACCTCGACAGTGAACACCGGGGAGCTGTTTTTT
length: 15; D: .; J: TRBJ2-3; size: .; V: TRBV27; CDR3: CASSLSLLLAQTQYF; DNA: TGTGCCAGCAGTTTATCACTCTTACTAGCCCAAACGCAGTATTTT
length: 15; D: .; J: TRBJ2-1; size: .; V: TRBV19; CDR3: CASSIEGTQGHEQFF; DNA: TGTGCCAGTAGTATAGAGGGGACGCAGGGCCATGAGCAGTTCTTC
length: 15; D: .; J: TRBJ2-1; size: .; V: TRBV11-1; CDR3: CASSLEARGYNEQFF; DNA: TGTGCCAGCAGCTTAGAAGCTAGGGGCTACAATGAGCAGTTCTTC
length: 17; D: .; J: TRBJ1-3; size: .; V: TRBV18; CDR3: CASSPRSGSSSGNTIYF; DNA: TGTGCCAGCTCACCACGTTCGGGTTCTTCCTCTGGAAACACCATATATTTT
length: 15; D: .; J: TRBJ2-2; size: .; V: TRBV5-1; CDR3: CASSNSGTNTGELFF; DNA: TGCGCCAGCAGCAATAGCGGAACGAACACCGGGGAGCTGTTTTTT
length: 15; D: .; J: TRBJ2-7; size: .; V: TRBV10-3; CDR3: CAISEITRASDEQYF; DNA: TGTGCCATCAGTGAAATAACCAGGGCCAGTGACGAGCAGTACTTC
length: 13; D: TRBD2; J: TRBJ2-5; size: .; V: TRBV7-9; CDR3: CASRDSGRETQYF; DNA: TGTGCCAGCAGAGATAGCGGGAGGGAGACCCAGTACTTC
length: 13; D: .; J: TRBJ1-1; size: .; V: TRBV7-8; CDR3: CASSHRANTEAFF; DNA: TGTGCCAGCAGTCACAGGGCGAACACTGAAGCTTTCTTT
length: 10; D: .; J: TRBJ1-1; size: .; V: TRBV30; CDR3: CAWREYRAFF; DNA: TGTGCCTGGAGGGAATACAGGGCTTTCTTT
length: 16; D: TRBD2; J: TRBJ2-1; size: few; V: TRBV7-9; CDR3: CASSPRGGSAYNEQFF; DNA: TGTGCCAGCAGCCCGAGGGGCGGGAGCGCCTACAATGAGCAGTTCTTC